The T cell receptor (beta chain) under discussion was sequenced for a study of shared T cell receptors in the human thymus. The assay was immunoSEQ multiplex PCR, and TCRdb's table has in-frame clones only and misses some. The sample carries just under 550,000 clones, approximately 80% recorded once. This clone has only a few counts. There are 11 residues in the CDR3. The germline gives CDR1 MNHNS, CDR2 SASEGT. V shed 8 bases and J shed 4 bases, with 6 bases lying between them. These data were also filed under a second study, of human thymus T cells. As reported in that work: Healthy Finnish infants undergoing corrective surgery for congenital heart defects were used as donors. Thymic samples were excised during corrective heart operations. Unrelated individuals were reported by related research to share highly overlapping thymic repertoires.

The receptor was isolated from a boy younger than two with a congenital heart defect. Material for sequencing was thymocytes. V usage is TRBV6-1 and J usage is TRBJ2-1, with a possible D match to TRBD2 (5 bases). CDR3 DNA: TGTGCCAGCGTAGCGTACAATGAGCAGTTCTTC. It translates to CASVAYNEQFF.